The 5 T cell receptor beta chains below come from one sample, sequenced in a study of blood T cells in healthy people across ages. The second PCR ran about 6 to 12 cycles with a sample-barcoded 5' primer and J-beta primers. TCRdb ran MiXCR on the 5' RACE reads and lists one entry per CDR3 protein. The sample carries 800,000 to 900,000 distinct CDR3 sequences, around 68% recorded once. The material sequenced was blood. These receptors were taken from a man aged 25-45 years in good health.

V is TRBV12-3 or TRBV12-4 and J is TRBJ2-3; TRBD2 matches at 9 bases. V shed 8 bases and J 3 bases; nucleotides not matched to a gene: 15. The CDR3 extends over 17 amino acids. The CDR3 here is CASATFHGAGGTDTQYF. CDR3 DNA sequence: TGTGCCAGCGCGACCTTCCATGGAGCGGGGGGAACAGATACGCAGTATTTT.

Only one count was recorded for this clonotype. This chain links TRBV10-3 with TRBJ2-3, with 7 bases aligning to TRBD2. Unmatched junction bases numbered 7, after V lost 4 bases and J lost 3 bases. CDR1 and CDR2 from the germline V gene are ENHRY and SYGVKD. The CDR3 extends over 15 amino acids. This chain's CDR3 is CAISVGGGLTDTQYF. The CDR3 nucleotides read TGTGCCATCAGTGTAGGCGGGGGTCTTACAGATACGCAGTATTTT.

This clonotype showed up just a few times. The rearrangement uses TRBV12-3 or TRBV12-4 and TRBJ1-2; D possibly corresponds to TRBD1 (5 bases). CDR3 length: 13 residues. V gave up 6 bases and J gave up 9 bases, with 17 bases separating them. This CDR3 is CASSPGPGGSYTF. The CDR3 region has the DNA TGTGCCAGCAGCCCGGGACCAGGCGGGAGCTACACCTTC.

The sample holds one count of this clonotype. This sequence joins TRBV2 and TRBJ2-7; the match to TRBD1 covers 8 bases. CDR1 and CDR2 from the germline V gene are SNHLY and FYNNEI. The CDR3 loop spans 16 amino acids. V trimming: 6 bases; J trimming: 4 bases; junction bases outside the gene matches: 14. The CDR3 region has the DNA TGTGCCAGCAGAGGCTTGGTGGGGACAGGCTTTTACGAGCAGTACTTC. It yields the protein CASRGLVGTGFYEQYF. Based on the CDR3 plus reference TRBV2 and TRBJ2-7, the full variable domain is EPEVTQTPSHQVTQMGQEVILRCVPISNHLYFYWYRQILGQKVEFLVSFYNNEISEKSEIFDDQFSVERPDGSNFTLKIRSTKLEDSAMYFCASRGLVGTGFYEQYFGPGTRLTVT.

This chain connects TRBV9 to TRBJ2-7; D perhaps matches TRBD1 (6 bases). This CDR3 has 16 amino acids. Trimming stripped 3 bases from V and 1 base from J, with 17 bases between. CDR1 and CDR2 (germline): SGDLS, YYNGEE. DNA of the CDR3: TGTGCCAGCAGCGAGGCCAGGGGCGCGGAGTCCTACGAGCAGTACTTC. It encodes CASSEARGAESYEQYF.